This entry features one TCR beta chain sequence. Its specificity is unknown. PCR amplification relied on 60 Vbeta primers (plus 13 Jbeta primers). Measured with immunoSEQ multiplex PCR; TCRdb has only the in-frame clones, and not every one. Of 55,000 to 70,000 clones in the sample, 70% were seen once. The data were taken from a study of cytomegalovirus exposure and HLA in healthy donors. Findings and limits, study-wide: Later work associated around 18,000 TCR beta sequences with HLA alleles at 0.05 false discovery rate. In a later analysis, TCR beta V- and J-gene trimming showed a link to a missense DCLRE1C variant.

The source of this sequence is a woman aged 60-75 years in good health and CMV-seropositive. The sample taken for sequencing was PBMCs.

The CDR3 spells CASGPITGTQETQYF. CDR3 nucleotides: TGTGCCAGCGGCCCGATAACAGGGACCCAAGAGACCCAGTACTTC. This chain links TRBV7-6 with TRBJ2-5, with D perhaps TRBD1 (6 bases). Germline CDR1 and CDR2: SGHVS and FNYEAQ. The CDR3 sequence is 15 residues long. The V end lost 8 bases, the J end lost 1 base, and 17 bases lay between the germline ends.